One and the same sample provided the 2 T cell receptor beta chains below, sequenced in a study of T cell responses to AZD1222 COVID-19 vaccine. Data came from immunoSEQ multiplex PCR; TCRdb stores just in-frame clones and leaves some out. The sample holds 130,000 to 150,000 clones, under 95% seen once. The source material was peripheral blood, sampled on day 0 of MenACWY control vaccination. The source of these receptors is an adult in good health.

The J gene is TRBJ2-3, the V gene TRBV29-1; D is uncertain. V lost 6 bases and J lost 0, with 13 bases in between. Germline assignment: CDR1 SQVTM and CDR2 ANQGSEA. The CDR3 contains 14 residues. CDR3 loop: CSVGRISSTDTQYF. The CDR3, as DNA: TGCAGCGTCGGCCGGATATCTAGCACAGATACGCAGTATTTT.

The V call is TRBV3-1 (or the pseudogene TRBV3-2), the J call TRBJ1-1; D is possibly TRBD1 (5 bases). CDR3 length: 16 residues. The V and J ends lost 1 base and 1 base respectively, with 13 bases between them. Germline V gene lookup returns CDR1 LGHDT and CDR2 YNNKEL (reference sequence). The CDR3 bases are TGTGCCAGCAGCCAAGGAACGGCAGGGACGAACACTGAAGCTTTCTTT. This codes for CASSQGTAGTNTEAFF.